One T cell receptor (beta chain) is described in this entry. Its antigen remains unidentified. This specimen belongs to a study of T cell clones after liver transplantation. V dropped 4 bases and J dropped 8; count of bases not matched to a gene: 11. The CDR3 runs 14 residues. Germline V gene sequence: CDR1 SQVTM, CDR2 ANQGSEA. Study-wide results and caveats: Graft donor-reactive T cells may have migrated into the graft rather than being deleted.

Assay: immunoSEQ multiplex PCR; the TCRdb copy retains only in-frame clones and omits some. This table has tens of thousands of clones, 70% to 75% appearing once. The source is a human patient who received a liver transplant. Some T cells may originate from the graft donor. The V and J genes are TRBV29-1 and TRBJ1-2; 9 nucleotides line up with TRBD1. The specimen comprised CD4+ T cells from blood, sampled at the 22-month timepoint. The CDR3 reads CSVGPGQGLGGYTF. For the CDR3, the DNA is TGCAGCGTTGGCCCGGGACAGGGCCTCGGGGGCTACACCTTC.